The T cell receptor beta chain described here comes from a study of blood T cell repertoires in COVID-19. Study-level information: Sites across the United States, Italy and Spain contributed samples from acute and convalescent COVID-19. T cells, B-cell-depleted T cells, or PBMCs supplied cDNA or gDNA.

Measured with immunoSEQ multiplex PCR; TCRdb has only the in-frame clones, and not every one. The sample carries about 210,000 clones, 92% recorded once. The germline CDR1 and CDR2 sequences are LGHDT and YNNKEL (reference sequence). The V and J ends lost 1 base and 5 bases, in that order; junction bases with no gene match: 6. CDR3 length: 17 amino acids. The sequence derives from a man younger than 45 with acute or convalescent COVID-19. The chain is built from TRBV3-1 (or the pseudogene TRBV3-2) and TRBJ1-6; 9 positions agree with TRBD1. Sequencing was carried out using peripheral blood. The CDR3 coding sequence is TGTGCCAGCAGCCAAGTGTTGTGGACAGGGGATAATTCACCCCTCCACTTT. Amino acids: CASSQVLWTGDNSPLHF.